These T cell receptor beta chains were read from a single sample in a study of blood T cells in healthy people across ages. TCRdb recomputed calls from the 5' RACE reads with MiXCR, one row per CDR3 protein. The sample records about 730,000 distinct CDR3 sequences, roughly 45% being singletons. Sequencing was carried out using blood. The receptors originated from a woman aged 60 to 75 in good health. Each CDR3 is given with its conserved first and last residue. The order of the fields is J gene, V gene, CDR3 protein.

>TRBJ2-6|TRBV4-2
CASSPAQESGANVLTF
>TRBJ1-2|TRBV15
CATSTRGQGVDYGYTF
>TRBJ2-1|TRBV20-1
CSATLHWGGHVNEQFF
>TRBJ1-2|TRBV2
CASSVGATMARYTF
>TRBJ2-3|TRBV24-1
CATSSGERPGDTQYF
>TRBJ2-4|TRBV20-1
CSALGGGKNIQYF
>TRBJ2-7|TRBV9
CASSVHERDYEQYF
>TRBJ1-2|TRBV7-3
CASSLSRGGGYTF
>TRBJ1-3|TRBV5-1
CASSLETQGSGNTIYF
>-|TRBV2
CASRRSTLGETQYF
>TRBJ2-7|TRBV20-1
CSAPKDSSYEQYF
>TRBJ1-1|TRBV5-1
CASSLEISGVNTEAFF
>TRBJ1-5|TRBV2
CASSPLTAGGDQPQHF
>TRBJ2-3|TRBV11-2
CASSSRTSGTRTDTQYF
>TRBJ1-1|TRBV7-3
CASSLWAGADTEAFF
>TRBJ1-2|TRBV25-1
CASRGGGLVNYGYTF
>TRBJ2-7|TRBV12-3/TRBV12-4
CASSFRLVPYEQYF
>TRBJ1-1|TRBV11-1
CASSFGGQRNTEAFF
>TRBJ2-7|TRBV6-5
CASSYLIPGQGYEQYF
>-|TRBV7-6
CASSPMGQGPHEQYF
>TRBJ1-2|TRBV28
CASSLGPPEGGFGYTF
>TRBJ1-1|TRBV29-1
CSVDHTEAFF
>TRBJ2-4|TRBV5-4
CASSAQGRTSGLKNIQYF
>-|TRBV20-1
CGANRDRASYEQYF
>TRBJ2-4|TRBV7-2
CASSRRSSGNLNIQYF
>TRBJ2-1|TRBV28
CATHHWREGFHKQFF
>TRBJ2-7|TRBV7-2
CASSLWDFGSYEQYF
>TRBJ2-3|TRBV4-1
CASSQGLTGTQTDTQYF
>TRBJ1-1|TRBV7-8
CASSLVAREAFF
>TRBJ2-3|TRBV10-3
CAISESTSGVVTDTQYF
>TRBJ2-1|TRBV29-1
CSAGPGTSGNRGQFF
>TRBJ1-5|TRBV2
CASRATGAGGNQPQHF
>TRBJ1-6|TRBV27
CASSLEYNSPLHF
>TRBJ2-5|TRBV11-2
CASSLERGLGETQYF
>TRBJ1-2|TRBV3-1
CASTPGAPGGTCGYTF
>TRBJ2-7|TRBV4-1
CASSQEASGPLSYEQYF
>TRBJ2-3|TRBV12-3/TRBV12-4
CASSPVIAGRGTDTQYF